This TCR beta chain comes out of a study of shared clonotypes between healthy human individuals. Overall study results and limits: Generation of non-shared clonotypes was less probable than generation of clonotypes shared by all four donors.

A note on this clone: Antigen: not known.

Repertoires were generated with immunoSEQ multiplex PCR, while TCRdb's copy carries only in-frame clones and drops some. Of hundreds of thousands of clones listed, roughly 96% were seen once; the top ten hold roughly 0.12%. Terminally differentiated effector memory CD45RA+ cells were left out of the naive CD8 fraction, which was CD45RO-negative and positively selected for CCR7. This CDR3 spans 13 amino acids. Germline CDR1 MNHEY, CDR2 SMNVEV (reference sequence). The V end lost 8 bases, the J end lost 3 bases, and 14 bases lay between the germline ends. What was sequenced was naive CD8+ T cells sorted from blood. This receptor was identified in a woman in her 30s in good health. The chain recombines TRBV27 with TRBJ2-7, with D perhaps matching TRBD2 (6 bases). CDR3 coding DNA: TGTGCCAGCGGACCGGGGACTCTCTACGAGCAGTACTTC. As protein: CASGPGTLYEQYF.